This T cell receptor (beta chain) was recovered during a study of blood T cell repertoires in COVID-19 (TCRdb year 2020). Regarding the study in general: Samples from collaborators originated in the United States, Italy and Spain and spanned both the acute and convalescent phases of COVID-19. The prospective study material was composed of cDNA or gDNA derived from T cells, B-cell-depleted T cells, or PBMCs. The dataset comprised deeply sampled blood TCRbeta repertoires from subjects exposed to, actively infected with, or recovered from COVID-19. The repertoires were released in a freely available public database meant as a resource for research on the immune response to SARS-CoV-2. The samples were drawn from two sources: the first 160 participants of the ongoing ImmuneRACE study, and 1,000 to 1,500 subjects contributed by 6 global collaborators. The sample metadata nearly always contained a de-identified subject ID, COVID-19 status, age in years and sex. Where available, HLA class I and class II types were obtained from metadata supplied by the sample provider rather than from assay-based typing.

Deletion took 3 bases off V and 3 bases off J, with a span of 8 bases between the germline ends. The germline V gene provides CDR1 SGHVS and CDR2 FNYEAQ. Taken from cysteine to phenylalanine, the CDR3 has 13 residues. Kept here is only the CDR3 DNA, which spans 39 bases and is read in frame from base 1. Details on this clone: The clone's antigen remains unknown. The sample holds no much larger clone one base away, and base qualities are not on file.

General study outcomes and caveats: Clinical and demographic metadata were provided uncurated, with the amount varying by source and participant.

Collaborating institutions collected whole blood in K2EDTA tubes following their own protocols. Collaborator samples were shipped for TCRbeta analysis as frozen whole blood, isolated PBMCs, or DNA extracted from either sample type. The immunoSEQ Assay, a bias-controlled multiplex PCR, was used to amplify TCRbeta CDR3 regions from genomic DNA. In the authors' own workflow: The number of nucleated cells in each sample was estimated from the amplification of reference gene primers within the assay. To quantify the absolute abundance of each unique TCRbeta CDR3 rearrangement, sequence reads were collapsed and filtered. For each sample, productive Simpson clonality was calculated as the square root of Simpson's diversity index across productive rearrangements. TCRdb's version of the immuneACCESS table is confined to in-frame rearrangements and falls short of the full clone set. An unresolved V gene accounts for under half of the shortfall where checked; the remainder is of unknown origin. V, J and clone size derive from that table, while D and trimming were established from the DNA sequence. Within this sample are 150,000 or so clones, with 70% to 90% of them counted one time only. The ten largest clones take up 7.5% to 8.5% of the sample.

What was sequenced was peripheral blood. This clonotype originated in an older woman with acute or convalescent COVID-19. The chain links TRBV7-6 with TRBJ1-1; the D gene identity is not certain. This receptor carries the CDR3 CASSFGEDTEAFF. In nucleotides, the sequence is TGTGCCAGCAGCTTCGGAGAGGACACTGAAGCTTTCTTT.